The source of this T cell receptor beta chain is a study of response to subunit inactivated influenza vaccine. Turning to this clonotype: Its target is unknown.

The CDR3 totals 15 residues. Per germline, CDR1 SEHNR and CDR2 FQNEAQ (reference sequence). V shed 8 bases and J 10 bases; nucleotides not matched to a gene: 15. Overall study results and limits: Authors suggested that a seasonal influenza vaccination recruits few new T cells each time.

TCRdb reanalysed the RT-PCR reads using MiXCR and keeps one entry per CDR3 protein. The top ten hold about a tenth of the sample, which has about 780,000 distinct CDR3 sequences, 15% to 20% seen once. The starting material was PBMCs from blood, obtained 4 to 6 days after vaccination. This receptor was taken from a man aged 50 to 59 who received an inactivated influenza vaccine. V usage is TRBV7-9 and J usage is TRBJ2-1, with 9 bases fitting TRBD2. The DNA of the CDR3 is TGTGCCAGCTCTCGCGGGAGGGTGGACCTGGGGGAGCAGTTCTTC. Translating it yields CASSRGRVDLGEQFF.